These T cell receptor beta chains were read from a single sample in a study of Graves' ophthalmopathy and Graves' hyperthyroidism. Via MiXCR, TCRdb re-called the multiplex PCR reads, giving one row per CDR3 protein. The data show roughly 60,000 distinct CDR3 sequences, around 50% seen once. Sequenced sample: peripheral blood. All receptors derive from an adult woman with Graves' ophthalmopathy. CDR3s leave out the opening cysteine and the closing phenylalanine or tryptophan.

j_gene: TRBJ1-5
v_gene: TRBV25-1
len: 11
CDR3aa: ASSAGSNQPQH

j_gene: TRBJ1-1
v_gene: TRBV27
len: 11
CDR3aa: ASSLQGDAEAF

j_gene: TRBJ1-6
v_gene: TRBV5-6
len: 13
CDR3aa: ASSLSRGVGSPLH

j_gene: TRBJ1-2
v_gene: TRBV5-5
len: 11
CDR3aa: ASTPAGPYGYT

j_gene: TRBJ1-4
v_gene: TRBV4-1
len: 13
CDR3aa: ASGPQQGTNEKLF

j_gene: TRBJ2-1
v_gene: TRBV24-1
len: 13
CDR3aa: ATSDPAGGDNEQF

j_gene: TRBJ2-2
v_gene: TRBV2
len: 14
CDR3aa: ASKTGVGIGSGELF

j_gene: TRBJ1-2
v_gene: TRBV6-2/TRBV6-3
len: 11
CDR3aa: ASSRGRSYGYT

j_gene: TRBJ1-4
v_gene: TRBV28
len: 11
CDR3aa: ASSLSTREKLF

j_gene: TRBJ2-3
v_gene: TRBV29-1
len: 9
CDR3aa: SVEWGDTQY

j_gene: TRBJ1-2
v_gene: TRBV7-2
len: 13
CDR3aa: ASSINPGTGDGYT

j_gene: TRBJ2-5
v_gene: TRBV7-9
len: 15
CDR3aa: ASSLAPLGQVVETQY

j_gene: TRBJ2-5
v_gene: TRBV4-1
len: 13
CDR3aa: ASSLTGQDQETQY

j_gene: TRBJ2-4
v_gene: TRBV24-1
len: 13
CDR3aa: ATSDPEQAKNIQY

j_gene: TRBJ2-6
v_gene: TRBV30
len: 13
CDR3aa: AWRVPGTGANVLT

j_gene: TRBJ1-1
v_gene: TRBV29-1
len: 11
CDR3aa: SGTAFMNTEAF

j_gene: TRBJ2-3
v_gene: TRBV19
len: 14
CDR3aa: ASSIKGQGASDTQY

j_gene: TRBJ2-1
v_gene: TRBV7-8
len: 15
CDR3aa: ASSLDPARGGINEQF

j_gene: TRBJ1-4
v_gene: TRBV9
len: 17
CDR3aa: ASGLQGAGGVATNEKLF

j_gene: TRBJ1-1
v_gene: TRBV7-6
len: 11
CDR3aa: ASSASGPTEAF

j_gene: TRBJ2-3
v_gene: TRBV7-3
len: 13
CDR3aa: ASSSLAGGSNEQY

j_gene: TRBJ2-7
v_gene: TRBV7-2
len: 11
CDR3aa: ASSFAGEVEQY

j_gene: TRBJ2-3
v_gene: TRBV12-3/TRBV12-4
len: 12
CDR3aa: ASGGASSTDTQY

j_gene: TRBJ2-5
v_gene: TRBV7-6
len: 12
CDR3aa: ASSLSAGGETQY

j_gene: TRBJ2-3
v_gene: TRBV20-1
len: 12
CDR3aa: SCTSGGLTDEQY

j_gene: TRBJ1-5
v_gene: TRBV9
len: 14
CDR3aa: ASSANRGLRNQPQH

j_gene: TRBJ2-3
v_gene: TRBV7-3
len: 14
CDR3aa: ASSLGAGVGTDTQY

j_gene: TRBJ1-2
v_gene: TRBV4-3
len: 15
CDR3aa: ASSQGTGQSRPYGYT

j_gene: TRBJ2-1
v_gene: TRBV20-1
len: 13
CDR3aa: SARGVRGRDNEQF

j_gene: TRBJ2-4
v_gene: TRBV28
len: 16
CDR3aa: ASRPTSGRALAKNIQY

j_gene: TRBJ2-1
v_gene: TRBV20-1
len: 8
CDR3aa: SASGEEQF

j_gene: TRBJ2-5
v_gene: TRBV7-6
len: 10
CDR3aa: ASSSRGETQY

j_gene: TRBJ2-1
v_gene: TRBV7-3
len: 11
CDR3aa: ASGLIASNEQF

j_gene: TRBJ2-7
v_gene: TRBV28
len: 12
CDR3aa: ASSLREGLFEQY

j_gene: TRBJ1-5
v_gene: TRBV10-2
len: 16
CDR3aa: ASSLTGGDHVNNQPQH

j_gene: TRBJ2-7
v_gene: TRBV20-1
len: 12
CDR3aa: SVADPRSSYEQY

j_gene: TRBJ1-4
v_gene: TRBV14
len: 13
CDR3aa: ASSPTGTGYEKLF

j_gene: TRBJ2-7
v_gene: TRBV25-1
len: 13
CDR3aa: ARDPHGARPYEQY

j_gene: TRBJ2-1
v_gene: TRBV6-2/TRBV6-3
len: 10
CDR3aa: ASSGTHNEQF

j_gene: TRBJ1-6
v_gene: TRBV10-3
len: 17
CDR3aa: AISPSGTSGYEYNSPLH

j_gene: TRBJ2-4
v_gene: TRBV20-1
len: 12
CDR3aa: SVQGSQTKNIQY

j_gene: TRBJ1-2
v_gene: TRBV2
len: 12
CDR3aa: ASSEKDRSADYT

j_gene: TRBJ2-5
v_gene: TRBV7-9
len: 13
CDR3aa: ASTDGELLGETQY

j_gene: TRBJ2-3
v_gene: TRBV3-1
len: 15
CDR3aa: ASSQDRAGFGTDTQY

j_gene: TRBJ2-2
v_gene: TRBV10-3
len: 13
CDR3aa: AISGGGTHTGELF

j_gene: TRBJ2-3
v_gene: TRBV5-5
len: 14
CDR3aa: ASSSELAGGPMAQY

j_gene: TRBJ2-3
v_gene: TRBV30
len: 9
CDR3aa: AWSVLGTQY

j_gene: TRBJ2-1
v_gene: TRBV7-2
len: 14
CDR3aa: ASSLEGTVSYNEQF

j_gene: TRBJ1-2
v_gene: TRBV7-9
len: 12
CDR3aa: ASSLNTQNYGYT

j_gene: TRBJ2-1
v_gene: TRBV4-2
len: 18
CDR3aa: ASSQDSDRFWEGLSYEQF

j_gene: TRBJ1-5
v_gene: TRBV6-1
len: 12
CDR3aa: ASNLLGAGQPQH

j_gene: TRBJ1-4
v_gene: TRBV7-2
len: 11
CDR3aa: ASRGRTNEKLF

j_gene: TRBJ2-1
v_gene: TRBV29-1
len: 11
CDR3aa: SLTASGTGEQF

j_gene: TRBJ2-7
v_gene: TRBV7-3
len: 14
CDR3aa: ASSLAPDRGGYEQY